Here is one T cell receptor beta chain with its context. Its matching antigen is unknown. This CDR3 has 14 residues. V lost 5 bases to trimming and J lost 5 bases; unmatched junction nucleotides: 5. The germline V gene has CDR1 SGHVS and CDR2 FNYEAQ. It was across several immunoSEQ plates that each subset's genomic DNA was evenly split. The sorted-subset replicate PCRs were given 150 to 200 ng DNA, which is tens of thousands of T cell genomes. Some clones are missing from TCRdb's copy, which holds only in-frame ones; the method was immunoSEQ multiplex PCR. The sample has about 1.5 million clones, around 97% seen once. This record belongs to a study of shared clonotypes between healthy human individuals. Study results and limitations: Rarefaction exposed incomplete sorted-subset sequencing despite large depth. Among non-shared clonotypes, generation probabilities were lower than among those shared by all four donors.

Sequencing used naive CD4+ T cells sorted from blood. Subset: CD45RA+ positively selected. This TCR was sampled from a man aged 25-45 years in good health. The chain recombines TRBV7-6 with TRBJ2-7, with 11 bases lining up with TRBD1. The CDR3 here is CASSRTGGRNEQYF. As DNA, the CDR3 is TGTGCCAGCAGCCGGACAGGGGGCCGCAACGAGCAGTACTTC.